The 32 T cell receptor beta chains below were found in one sample sequenced in a study of preoperative IRX-2 immunotherapy in early breast cancer. Treatment described: preoperative locoregional IRX-2 cytokine immunotherapy. Repertoires were generated with immunoSEQ multiplex PCR, while TCRdb's copy carries only in-frame clones and drops some. The sample has fewer than 25,000 clones, just under 85% seen once; the top ten hold approximately 1.1%. Sample: lymph node tissue, taken after IRX-2 immunotherapy. All receptors come from a human donor with breast cancer.

The rearrangement joins TRBV28 to TRBJ1-5; 7 nucleotides agree with TRBD1. Germline V gives CDR1 MDHEN, CDR2 SYDVKM. This CDR3 is 15 amino acids long. Losses at the gene ends were 2 bases for V and 6 bases for J; bases not matched to a gene: 7. CDR3 sequence reads: CASSLTTGPGQPQHF. CDR3 bases: TGTGCCAGCAGTTTAACGACAGGGCCCGGTCAGCCCCAGCATTTT.

The chain employs TRBV2 and TRBJ2-6; D is unresolved. The CDR3 has 14 amino acids. CDR1 and CDR2 (germline): SNHLY, FYNNEI. Trimming cost V 5 bases and J 2 bases, with 7 bases left between them. This chain's CDR3 is CASSTDTGANVLTF. CDR3 sequence (DNA): TGTGCCAGCAGTACCGACACTGGGGCCAACGTCCTGACTTTC.

This clone occurred a few times. The chain recombines TRBV19 with TRBJ2-3; 8 nucleotides line up with TRBD2. The CDR3 covers 16 residues. V shed 3 bases and J 2 bases; nucleotides not matched to a gene: 7. Germline CDR1 LNHDA, CDR2 SQIVND (reference sequence). Here the CDR3 reads CASSIGPAGVTDTQYF. Here the CDR3 DNA reads TGTGCCAGTAGTATCGGTCCAGCGGGGGTCACAGATACGCAGTATTTT.

This clone was detected only once. The chain employs TRBV6-8 and TRBJ2-7; 7 bases line up with TRBD2. V trimming: 2 bases; J trimming: 6 bases; junction bases outside the gene matches: 1. The CDR3 consists of 12 residues. Germline V gene sequence: CDR1 MNHGY, CDR2 SAAAGT. In nucleotides, the CDR3 is TGTGCCAGCAGTTACCCGGGGGGCGAGCAGTACTTC. This gives the protein CASSYPGGEQYF.

This rearrangement joins TRBV5-1 to TRBJ2-7, with D possibly TRBD2 on 5 matching bases. Per the germline V gene, CDR1 is SGHRS and CDR2 is YFSETQ. This CDR3 region has 14 residues. V was clipped by 3 bases and J by 0 bases, with 10 bases between them. CDR3 loop: CASSWTGSSYEQYF. CDR3 in DNA: TGCGCCAGCAGCTGGACGGGGAGCTCCTACGAGCAGTACTTC.

The gene calls are TRBV19 and TRBJ2-3, with 7 bases fitting TRBD1. Germline V gives CDR1 LNHDA, CDR2 SQIVND (reference sequence). CDR3 length: 16 amino acids. V lost 5 bases and J lost 2; bases outside the gene matches: 10. The CDR3 loop reads CASSLGTALSTDTQYF. The CDR3 DNA sequence: TGTGCCAGTAGTCTAGGGACAGCCCTTTCCACAGATACGCAGTATTTT.

This clone was seen once. The genes are TRBV11-3 and TRBJ1-2; D is perhaps TRBD1 (6 bases). V shed 8 bases and J shed 4 bases, with 20 bases lying between them. The CDR3 covers 15 residues. Germline CDR1 SGHNT, CDR2 YENEEA. CDR3 sequence reads: CASSSARGAGYGYTF. The DNA of the CDR3 is TGTGCCAGCTCCTCCGCCAGGGGCGCAGGCTATGGCTACACCTTC.

This clone was picked up a small number of times. The rearrangement uses TRBV11-3 and TRBJ1-6; D is uncertain. The CDR3 consists of 14 residues. Trimming cost V 2 bases and J 8 bases, with 10 bases left between them. Germline V gives CDR1 SGHNT, CDR2 YENEEA. The CDR3 region is CASSLFGGDSPLHF. In nucleotides, the CDR3 is TGTGCCAGCAGCTTATTTGGCGGAGATTCACCCCTCCACTTT.

The rearrangement joins TRBV11-3 to TRBJ1-6; 10 bases agree with TRBD1. Germline lookup yields CDR1 SGHNT and CDR2 YENEEA. This CDR3 comprises 18 residues. V trimming: 3 bases; J trimming: 7 bases; junction bases outside the gene matches: 12. CDR3 residues: CASSFSGTGADLNSPLHF. In DNA form, the CDR3 reads TGTGCCAGCAGCTTCTCTGGGACAGGGGCTGATCTGAATTCACCCCTCCACTTT. The entire variable domain, with the rest obtained from reference TRBV11-3 and TRBJ1-6, is as follows: EAGVVQSPRYKIIEKKQPVAFWCNPISGHNTLYWYLQNLGQGPELLIRYENEEAVDDSQLPKDRFSAERLKGVDSTLKIQPAELGDSAVYLCASSFSGTGADLNSPLHFGNGTRLTVT.

This chain links TRBV28 with TRBJ1-1; D is ambiguous. Germline loops: CDR1 MDHEN, CDR2 SYDVKM. V was cut by 5 bases and J by 0 bases, with 16 bases left in between. The CDR3 loop spans 16 amino acids. The CDR3 reads CASSPPWGILNTEAFF. CDR3 sequence (DNA): TGTGCCAGCAGTCCTCCTTGGGGAATCTTGAACACTGAAGCTTTCTTT.

J is TRBJ1-1 and V is TRBV30; TRBD1 is a possible D gene (5 bases). The CDR3 length is 13 residues. Germline CDR1 is GTSNPN and CDR2 is SVGIG (reference sequence). V was trimmed by 7 bases and J by 4 bases, leaving 16 bases between them. The CDR3: CASQTGRATEAFF. CDR3 bases: TGTGCCTCACAGACGGGCAGGGCCACTGAAGCTTTCTTT. Together with reference TRBV30 and TRBJ1-1, the CDR3 gives the full variable domain: SQTIHQWPATLVQPVGSPLSLECTVEGTSNPNLYWYRQAAGRGLQLLFYSVGIGQISSEVPQNLSASRPQDRQFILSSKKLLLSDSGFYLCASQTGRATEAFFGQGTRLTVV.

The chain employs TRBV6-8 and TRBJ1-4; D remains ambiguous. The CDR3 loop spans 13 amino acids. In germline, CDR1 is MNHGY, CDR2 SAAAGT. With 6 bases removed from V and 7 bases from J, the gap between germline ends came to 12 bases. CDR3 sequence: CASRAVGVEKLFF. The CDR3 DNA reads TGTGCCAGCAGAGCAGTCGGGGTTGAAAAACTGTTTTTT.

This clone was seen once. This chain uses TRBV19 with TRBJ1-4, with TRBD1 as a possible D gene (5 bases). The CDR3 is made up of 18 amino acids. The germline CDR1 and CDR2 sequences are LNHDA and SQIVND (reference sequence). V was shortened by 7 bases and J by 0 bases, with 21 bases between the two germline ends. This CDR3 reads CASTPPGRTWATNEKLFF. In DNA, the CDR3 is TGTGCCAGTACACCTCCGGGACGGACTTGGGCAACTAATGAAAAACTGTTTTTT.

V and J are TRBV29-1 and TRBJ2-7; 7 positions match TRBD1. There are 13 residues in the CDR3. Trimming took 4 bases from V and 9 from J; bases not matched to a gene: 12. Germline lookup yields CDR1 SQVTM and CDR2 ANQGSEA. CDR3 protein: CSVAPGRGRGQYF. CDR3 in DNA: TGCAGCGTTGCCCCGGGCAGGGGGAGAGGGCAGTACTTC.

V is TRBV11-3 and J is TRBJ1-2; 7 nucleotides align to TRBD1. This CDR3 spans 15 amino acids. The junction had 16 bases not matched to a gene; V was cut back by 7 bases and J by 8 bases. Per germline, CDR1 SGHNT and CDR2 YENEEA. The CDR3 here is CASTLGGTANRGYTF. As DNA, the CDR3 is TGTGCCAGCACCTTGGGGGGGACAGCCAACCGCGGCTACACCTTC.

V usage is TRBV10-2 and J usage is TRBJ2-3, with D possibly TRBD1 on 6 matching bases. Germline loops: CDR1 WSHSY, CDR2 SAAADI. Deletions cut 6 bases from V and 2 bases from J, with 12 bases between. The CDR3 length is 14 residues. This CDR3 reads CASSRTAITDTQYF. The CDR3 DNA follows: TGCGCCAGCAGCCGGACAGCGATCACAGATACGCAGTATTTT.

The chain uses TRBV29-1 and TRBJ1-1; 7 nucleotides match TRBD1. Germline V gene data show CDR1 as SQVTM and CDR2 as ANQGSEA. The trim removed 1 base at V and 1 base at J, leaving 0 bases unmatched. The CDR3 sequence is 13 residues long. CDR3 coding DNA: TGCAGCGTTGAAGGACAGGGGAACACTGAAGCTTTCTTT. As protein: CSVEGQGNTEAFF.

V is TRBV18 and J is TRBJ1-4, with D tentatively TRBD1 (5 bases). Germline CDR1 is KGHSH and CDR2 is LQKENI. CDR3 length equals 12 residues. Trimming removed 5 bases from V and 8 bases from J, with 9 bases in between. The CDR3 is CASSGATEKLFF. The DNA for the CDR3 is TGTGCCAGCTCAGGGGCGACAGAAAAACTGTTTTTT.

This chain connects TRBV12-5 to TRBJ1-2; D call uncertain. The CDR3 runs to 13 residues. Trimming stripped 5 bases from V and 3 bases from J, with 10 bases between. Germline-derived CDR1 and CDR2 are LGHNT and FRNRAP. The CDR3 DNA is TGTGCTAGTGGTCCCGAGACGTACTATGGCTACACCTTC. It yields the protein CASGPETYYGYTF.

V usage is TRBV4-1 and J usage is TRBJ2-7; 7 bases fit TRBD1. V was pared by 4 bases and J by 2 bases, with 11 bases of the junction left unmatched. This CDR3 spans 16 amino acids. Germline V lookup: CDR1 MGHRA, CDR2 YSYEKL. The CDR3 loop is CASSPVRAGGTYEQYF. CDR3 in DNA: TGCGCCAGCAGCCCCGTTCGAGCAGGGGGTACCTACGAGCAGTACTTC.

The gene calls are TRBV5-1 and TRBJ1-3; 10 nucleotides align to TRBD1. The CDR3 runs to 20 residues. CDR1 is SGHRS, CDR2 YFSETQ, per germline. Germline trimming cut 1 base from V and 0 bases from J; bases unmatched to any gene: 13. This chain's CDR3 is CASSLYPETGGSFSGNTIYF. The CDR3 nucleotides read TGCGCCAGCAGCTTGTACCCCGAGACAGGGGGCTCGTTCTCTGGAAACACCATATATTTT.

The chain couples TRBV6-7 to TRBJ1-1, with D uncertain. TRBV6-7 is an open reading frame, and its role is uncertain. V was trimmed by 3 bases and J by 5 bases, leaving 4 bases between them. This CDR3 has 11 residues. CDR3 sequence (DNA): TGTGCCAGCAGTTATGGGACTGAAGCTTTCTTT. Translated: CASSYGTEAFF.

This sequence joins TRBV6-1 and TRBJ2-4; TRBD1 is a possible D gene (5 bases). The germline CDR1 and CDR2 sequences are MNHNS and SASEGT. Trimming stripped 0 bases from V and 0 bases from J, with 9 bases between. This CDR3 has 16 residues. DNA of the CDR3: TGTGCCAGCAGTGAAGCGGGGCATTTAGCCAAAAACATTCAGTACTTC. Translated: CASSEAGHLAKNIQYF.

As DNA, the CDR3 is TGCGCCAGCAGCCCCGACCGCGATCCCTACGAGCAGTACTTC. Amino acids: CASSPDRDPYEQYF. This chain connects TRBV4-1 to TRBJ2-7; D call uncertain. The CDR3 has 14 amino acids. The ends were cut back, 4 bases at V and 2 bases at J, with 12 bases in the middle. Germline CDR1 reads MGHRA; CDR2 reads YSYEKL.

The chain joins TRBV11-3 to TRBJ1-4; no definite D call. The CDR3 totals 14 residues. Trimming shortened V by 4 bases and J by 3 bases, and 9 bases separated the two germline ends. From germline, CDR1 is SGHNT and CDR2 YENEEA. The CDR3 region is CASSSSLANEKLFF. CDR3 DNA: TGTGCCAGCAGCTCAAGTCTGGCTAATGAAAAACTGTTTTTT.

This chain joins TRBV28 and TRBJ2-7; 9 bases match TRBD1. Per the germline V gene, CDR1 is MDHEN and CDR2 is SYDVKM. CDR3 size: 15 residues. V was clipped by 5 bases and J by 4 bases; unmatched bases: 9. The CDR3 sequence is CASSPRDRAVYEQYF. CDR3 coding DNA: TGTGCCAGCAGTCCCCGGGACAGGGCTGTTTACGAGCAGTACTTC.

The chain combines TRBV6-8 with TRBJ1-1, with D tentatively TRBD1 (5 bases). Deletions cut 6 bases from V and 7 bases from J, with 15 bases between. This CDR3 has 13 residues. Germline V gene sequence: CDR1 MNHGY, CDR2 SAAAGT. CDR3 sequence reads: CASSLRNGGEAFF. The CDR3 DNA sequence: TGTGCCAGCAGCCTTCGAAATGGGGGTGAAGCTTTCTTT.

This chain connects TRBV6-7 to TRBJ1-1; no clear D gene. TRBV6-7 belongs to the ORF category, with a function that is uncertain. V lost 3 bases and J 8 bases, leaving 7 bases between the germline ends. This CDR3 comprises 11 residues. The CDR3 loop reads CASSYFGEAFF. In nucleotides, the CDR3 is TGTGCCAGCAGTTATTTCGGGGAAGCTTTCTTT.

This rearrangement joins TRBV10-2 to TRBJ1-3; D is ambiguous. In germline, CDR1 is WSHSY, CDR2 SAAADI. V was trimmed by 10 bases and J by 4 bases, leaving 11 bases between them. The CDR3 is made up of 12 amino acids. The CDR3 is CAIPIYGNTIYF. The CDR3 DNA is TGCGCCATCCCTATCTACGGAAACACCATATATTTT.

The chain carries TRBV15 and TRBJ2-1, with 7 bases that match TRBD1. With 0 bases clipped from V and 4 bases from J, the junction kept 9 bases outside the gene matches. This CDR3 has 17 residues. Germline V gives CDR1 LNHNV, CDR2 YYDKDF (reference sequence). The CDR3 DNA reads TGTGCCACCAGCAGAGATCCCCGACAGGGAACTTACAATGAGCAGTTCTTC. It specifies CATSRDPRQGTYNEQFF.

This clone came up a few times. The V call is TRBV11-3, the J call TRBJ1-2; perhaps TRBD1 as D (5 bases). The germline V and J ends were trimmed by 1 base and 1 base, with 7 bases remaining between them. This CDR3 is built from 14 residues. Germline values: CDR1 SGHNT, CDR2 YENEEA. This chain's CDR3 is CASSLGGVNYGYTF. CDR3 nucleotides: TGTGCCAGCAGCTTAGGGGGCGTTAACTATGGCTACACCTTC.

The V gene is TRBV19, the J gene TRBJ1-1; D is ambiguous. CDR1 LNHDA and CDR2 SQIVND come from the germline V gene (reference sequence). Between the trimmed V and J ends, which lost 2 bases and 1 base, there was a span of 8 bases. The CDR3 covers 14 residues. The CDR3 here is CASSIFGRNTEAFF. For the CDR3, the DNA is TGTGCCAGTAGTATATTTGGCAGGAACACTGAAGCTTTCTTT.